The 15 T cell receptor beta chains in this list originate from one sample, sequenced in a study of breast tumors, draining lymph nodes, adjacent tissues (dated by TCRdb to the mid-2010s). Libraries were built with multiplex PCR. This sample was sequenced with an Illumina HiSeq 2000. TCRdb reworked the public reads: Q25 trimming with fastp, MiXCR clone assembly, productive beta chains retained. Each entry merges the rows of one CDR3 protein and shows their most common DNA and genes. This sample lists 200,000 or so distinct CDR3 sequences; roughly 31% were detected once. The top ten clones comprise 4% to 4.5% of the sample. The axillary draining lymph nodes of breast cancer patients were the source of the lymph node samples. Sequenced input: axillary lymph node tissue. The source of these receptors is a female donor with breast cancer. Some clones in this sample may be carry-over from other donors' samples.

This clonotype was found many times. The chain carries TRBV5-5 and TRBJ1-6; weak D call: TRBD1 (5 bases). Germline loops: CDR1 SGHKS, CDR2 YYEKEE (reference sequence). V shed 4 bases and J shed 4 bases, with 18 bases lying between them. The CDR3 totals 17 residues. CDR3 nucleotides: TGTGCCAGCAGCACTACACCGAGGGGACTGTATAATTCACCCCTCCACTTT. Encoded protein: CASSTTPRGLYNSPLHF.

This clonotype has more than one count but fewer than ten. CDR3 region: CASSFPKDRMSYEQYF. The CDR3 nucleotides are TGTGCCAGCAGTTTCCCTAAAGACAGAATGAGCTACGAGCAGTACTTC. The V call is TRBV28, the J call TRBJ2-7, with D possibly TRBD1 on 5 matching bases. The CDR3 totals 16 residues. Germline V gene data show CDR1 as MDHEN and CDR2 as SYDVKM. V lost 3 bases to trimming and J lost 3 bases, with 18 bases between them.

On this clonotype: This clone may be a read error of a much larger clone one base away. This sequence joins TRBV12-3 or TRBV12-4 and TRBJ2-1, with D maybe TRBD2 (7 bases). The V gene lost 3 bases and the J gene lost 7 bases, with 13 bases spanning the gap. The CDR3 spans 14 residues. The CDR3 sequence: CASSFQGRGNEQFF. The CDR3 DNA sequence: TGTGCCAGCAGTTTCCAGGGGAGGGGTAATGAGCAGTTCTTC.

This chain connects TRBV2 to TRBJ2-7, with a weak D call TRBD1 (5 bases). V lost 4 bases and J lost 5, with 21 bases in between. CDR3 size: 16 residues. The germline gives CDR1 SNHLY, CDR2 FYNNEI. The CDR3 DNA sequence: TGTGCCAGCAGTGCTAGAGATAGCATGGGGCTCCACGAGCAGTACTTC. This gives the protein CASSARDSMGLHEQYF.

There are many counts of this clonotype. Germline and junction disagree at one end, which may indicate a read error. The rearrangement links TRBV6-1 to TRBJ2-3; D tentatively fits TRBD1 or TRBD2 (5 bases each). Germline V gives CDR1 MNHNS, CDR2 SASEGT. The CDR3 extends over 13 amino acids. CDR3 in amino acids: CASSEGWGRTGSF. Written as DNA, the CDR3 is TGTGCCAGCAGTGAAGGCTGGGGCAGGACTGGGTCTTTT.

This clonotype was counted at least ten times. V gene TRBV5-4 combines with J gene TRBJ2-5, with D possibly TRBD2 on 6 matching bases. Germline-derived CDR1 and CDR2 are SGHNT and YYREEE (reference sequence). V lost 3 bases to trimming and J lost 5 bases, with 11 bases between them. The CDR3 sequence is 13 residues long. CDR3 in amino acids: CASSSAGRETQYF. For the CDR3, the DNA is TGTGCCAGCAGCTCCGCAGGGAGGGAGACCCAGTACTTC.

This clonotype was observed at least ten times. The V and J genes are TRBV6-1 and TRBJ1-2, with D perhaps matching TRBD1 (6 bases). V was trimmed by 8 bases and J by 6 bases, leaving 16 bases between them. CDR1 is MNHNS, CDR2 SASEGT, per germline. The CDR3 contains 13 residues. The CDR3 region has the DNA TGTGCCAGCCCCGCTGTGGGGGGCGATGGCTACACCTTC. This sequence encodes CASPAVGGDGYTF.

To note about this clonotype: A read error may be the cause here, since a much bigger clone is one base away. The chain links TRBV20-1 to TRBJ1-2; D perhaps matches TRBD1 (5 bases). Germline lookup yields CDR1 DFQATT and CDR2 SNEGSKA (reference sequence). V shed 6 bases and J shed 7 bases, with 21 bases lying between them. This CDR3 is 14 amino acids long. CDR3 in amino acids: CSALPPTEISGYTF. The CDR3 nucleotides read TGCAGTGCCCTACCCCCGACAGAAATCTCTGGCTACACCTTC.

The chain couples TRBV25-1 to TRBJ1-2; perhaps TRBD1 as D (5 bases). The CDR3 runs 16 residues. In germline, CDR1 is MGHDK, CDR2 SYGVNS. V shed 6 bases and J shed 3 bases, with 20 bases lying between them. The CDR3, as DNA: TGTGCCAGCAGCCCCTGGCCCGGGGCGAGGGACTATGGCTACACCTTC. This sequence encodes CASSPWPGARDYGYTF.

This clonotype was seen ten or more times. A read error may explain this, as a much larger clone is one base away. The J gene is TRBJ2-5, the V gene TRBV20-1, with 10 bases lining up with TRBD1. The CDR3 has 15 amino acids. Trimming at V came to 3 bases and at J to 9 bases, leaving 13 bases not matched to a gene. Germline CDR1 and CDR2: DFQATT and SNEGSKA (reference sequence). CDR3 protein: CSASGSGQGKEAQYF. The CDR3 DNA sequence: TGCAGTGCTAGTGGATCGGGACAGGGGAAGGAGGCCCAGTACTTC.

This clonotype was counted ten times or more. The chain uses TRBV6-2 or TRBV6-3 and TRBJ1-6; 7 bases agree with TRBD1. The CDR3 sequence is 15 residues long. With 5 bases clipped from V and 5 bases from J, the junction kept 6 bases outside the gene matches. Germline V gene data show CDR1 as MNHEY and CDR2 as SVGEGT. CDR3 sequence (DNA): TGTGCCAGCAGTAAGGGGGCTTTTGATAATTCACCCCTCCACTTT. Its protein is CASSKGAFDNSPLHF.

As regards this clonotype: A much larger clone differs by one base, so this may be a read error. The chain uses TRBV7-2 and TRBJ1-2; 7 bases map to TRBD1. The CDR3 covers 13 residues. CDR1 is SGHTA, CDR2 FQGNSA, per germline. V lost 4 bases to trimming and J lost 7 bases; unmatched junction nucleotides: 6. CDR3 sequence reads: CASSSRGWGGYTF. CDR3 DNA: TGTGCCAGCAGCTCCAGGGGGTGGGGTGGCTACACCTTC.

Details on this clonotype: Likely a read error: the CDR3 ends without its conserved phenylalanine or tryptophan. The chain couples TRBV18 to TRBJ2-5; 11 positions match TRBD2. CDR1 is KGHSH and CDR2 is LQKENI in the germline V gene. V lost 2 bases, J lost 4 bases, and 0 bases stayed unmatched. The CDR3 is made up of 14 amino acids. For the CDR3, the DNA is TGTGCCAGCTCACCAGGACTAGCGGGAGAGACCCAGTACCTC. Its protein product is CASSPGLAGETQYL.

In this sample, this clonotype turned up many times. The chain recombines TRBV7-3 with TRBJ1-6, with a weak D call TRBD1 (5 bases). The CDR3 is made up of 15 amino acids. Trimming pared 2 bases from V and 6 bases from J, leaving 11 bases between. The germline V gene encodes CDR1 SGHTA and CDR2 FQGTGA. This chain's CDR3 is CASSLQGRGNSPLHF. CDR3 nucleotides: TGTGCCAGCAGCTTACAGGGAAGGGGTAATTCACCCCTCCACTTT.

Details on this clonotype: This may be a read error: a much more frequent sequence differs by one nucleotide. The J gene is TRBJ2-2, the V gene TRBV7-6; 8 bases line up with TRBD2. The CDR3 consists of 16 residues. Per germline, CDR1 SGHVS and CDR2 FNYEAQ. CDR3: CASSAYGGANTGELLF. The CDR3 DNA sequence: TGTGCCAGCAGCGCATACGGGGGGGCGAACACCGGGGAGCTGCTTTTT.